The source of this T cell receptor (beta chain) is a study of control samples from healthy donors and cancer patients. TCRdb's table, derived via immunoSEQ multiplex PCR, lists solely in-frame clones and lacks some. Of around 180,000 clones listed, 88% were seen once; the top ten hold around 5%. From germline, CDR1 is PRHDT and CDR2 FYEKMQ (reference sequence). The CDR3 has 15 residues. V dropped 5 bases and J dropped 7; count of bases not matched to a gene: 5. V gene TRBV13 combines with J gene TRBJ1-6; 10 bases are a match to TRBD1. The sample was blood. This clonotype was sampled from a woman under 40 in good health. As DNA, the CDR3 is TGTGCCAGCAGCCCGCGGACAGGGGGAAATTCACCCCTCCACTTT. Residues: CASSPRTGGNSPLHF.